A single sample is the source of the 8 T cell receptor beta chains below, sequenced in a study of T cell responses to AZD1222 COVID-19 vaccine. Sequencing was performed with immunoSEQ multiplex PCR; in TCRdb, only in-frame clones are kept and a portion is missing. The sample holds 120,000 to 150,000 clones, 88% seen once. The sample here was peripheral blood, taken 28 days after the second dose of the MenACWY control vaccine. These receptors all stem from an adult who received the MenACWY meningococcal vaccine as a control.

The CDR3 DNA is TGTGCCAGCGGGAGAGTCAATGAGCAGTTCTTC. Protein product: CASGRVNEQFF. The chain carries TRBV9 and TRBJ2-1; maybe TRBD2 (5 bases). Trimming cost V 7 bases and J 6 bases, with 8 bases left between them. The CDR3 is made up of 11 amino acids. Germline V gene sequence: CDR1 SGDLS, CDR2 YYNGEE.

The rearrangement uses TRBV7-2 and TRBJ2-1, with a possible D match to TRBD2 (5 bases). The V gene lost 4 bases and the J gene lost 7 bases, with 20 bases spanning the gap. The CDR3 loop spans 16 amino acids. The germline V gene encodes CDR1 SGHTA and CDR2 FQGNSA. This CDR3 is CASSSELAGGANEQFF. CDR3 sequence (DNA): TGTGCCAGCAGCTCCGAATTGGCAGGAGGTGCGAATGAGCAGTTCTTC.

The CDR3 sequence: CASSYSITGDQPQHF. The CDR3 DNA follows: TGTGCCAGCAGTTACTCGATCACAGGGGATCAGCCCCAGCATTTT. This chain uses TRBV6-6 with TRBJ1-5, with 7 positions matching TRBD1. V shed 0 bases, J shed 5 bases, and the junction held 4 bases outside the gene matches. Germline lookup yields CDR1 MNHNY and CDR2 SVGAGI (reference sequence). The CDR3 covers 15 residues.

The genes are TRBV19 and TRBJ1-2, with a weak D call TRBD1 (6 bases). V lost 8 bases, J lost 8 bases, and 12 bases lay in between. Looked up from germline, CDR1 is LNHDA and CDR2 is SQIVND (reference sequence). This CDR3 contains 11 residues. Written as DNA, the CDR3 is TGTGCCAGTGCGGACAGAAACGGCTACACCTTC. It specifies CASADRNGYTF.

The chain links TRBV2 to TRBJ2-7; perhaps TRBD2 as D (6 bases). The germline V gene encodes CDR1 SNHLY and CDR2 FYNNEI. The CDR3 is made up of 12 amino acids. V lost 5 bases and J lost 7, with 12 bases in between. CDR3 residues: CASSPLGGEQYF. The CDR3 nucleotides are TGTGCCAGCAGTCCCCTCGGGGGAGAGCAGTACTTC.

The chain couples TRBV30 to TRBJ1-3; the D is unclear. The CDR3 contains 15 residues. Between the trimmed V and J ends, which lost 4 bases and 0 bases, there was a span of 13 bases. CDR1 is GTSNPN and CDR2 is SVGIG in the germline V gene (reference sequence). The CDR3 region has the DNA TGTGCCTGGAACTTAGACATGAACTCTGGAAACACCATATATTTT. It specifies CAWNLDMNSGNTIYF.

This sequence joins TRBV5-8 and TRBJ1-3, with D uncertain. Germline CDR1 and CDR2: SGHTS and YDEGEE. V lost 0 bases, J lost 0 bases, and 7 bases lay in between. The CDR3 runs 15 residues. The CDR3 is CASSLGHYSGNTIYF. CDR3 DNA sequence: TGTGCCAGCAGCTTGGGACACTACTCTGGAAACACCATATATTTT.

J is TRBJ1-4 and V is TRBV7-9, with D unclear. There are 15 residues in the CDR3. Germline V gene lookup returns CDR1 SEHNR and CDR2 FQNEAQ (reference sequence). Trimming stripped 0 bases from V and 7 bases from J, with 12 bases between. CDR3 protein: CASSLAPGVIEKLFF. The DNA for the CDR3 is TGTGCCAGCAGCTTAGCCCCAGGCGTTATTGAAAAACTGTTTTTT.